Listed below are T cell receptor beta chains from one sample, sequenced in a study of cytomegalovirus exposure and HLA in healthy donors. Repertoires were generated with immunoSEQ multiplex PCR, while TCRdb's copy carries only in-frame clones and drops some. The sample has about 330,000 clones; roughly 87% are singletons. Source material: PBMCs. These receptor sequences come from a woman aged 25 to 45 in good health and CMV-seropositive. Both conserved end residues are part of each CDR3. The D gene is left open where the match is weak. Clone size is given for some rows only: seen once, a few or many times, or a class if the clone is expanded.

v_gene: TRBV2
d_gene: TRBD1
abundance: once
j_gene: TRBJ1-1
CDR3nt: TGTGCCAGCAGTTCGGAAAGGACAGGGAACACTGAAGCTTTCTTT
CDR3aa: CASSSERTGNTEAFF

v_gene: TRBV11-3
d_gene: .
abundance: .
j_gene: TRBJ1-4
CDR3nt: TGTGCCAGCCGCCGGGTCGGTGTAGTTGCAACTAATGAAAAACTGTTTTTT
CDR3aa: CASRRVGVVATNEKLFF

v_gene: TRBV25-1
d_gene: TRBD1
abundance: .
j_gene: TRBJ1-4
CDR3nt: TGTGCCAGCAGTGCCGACAGGGATAGTGCAACTAATGAAAAACTGTTTTTT
CDR3aa: CASSADRDSATNEKLFF

v_gene: TRBV5-1
d_gene: TRBD1
abundance: .
j_gene: TRBJ1-1
CDR3nt: TGCGCCAGCAGCTTCCGGCGGGGACAGGGAAACACTGAAGCTTTCTTT
CDR3aa: CASSFRRGQGNTEAFF

v_gene: TRBV5-1
d_gene: .
abundance: .
j_gene: TRBJ2-1
CDR3nt: TGCGCCAGCAGGATCCCGGGGGCCCACAATGAGCAGTTCTTC
CDR3aa: CASRIPGAHNEQFF

v_gene: TRBV7-2
d_gene: TRBD2
abundance: .
j_gene: TRBJ2-7
CDR3nt: TGTGCCAGCAGCCCAGGAGGGAGGGCCAGCGAGCAGTACTTC
CDR3aa: CASSPGGRASEQYF

v_gene: TRBV7-2
d_gene: TRBD1
abundance: .
j_gene: TRBJ2-5
CDR3nt: TGTGCCAGCGGTTTAGGGGGCTACGGGGAGACCCAGTACTTC
CDR3aa: CASGLGGYGETQYF

v_gene: TRBV7-9
d_gene: TRBD1
abundance: .
j_gene: TRBJ1-2
CDR3nt: TGTGCCAGCAGGGGGACAGGGGGCGATATCTCCTATGGCTACACCTTC
CDR3aa: CASRGTGGDISYGYTF

v_gene: TRBV5-6
d_gene: .
abundance: .
j_gene: TRBJ2-7
CDR3nt: TGTGCCAGCAGCTTGGGCAGGGGTGAGCAGTACTTC
CDR3aa: CASSLGRGEQYF

v_gene: TRBV14
d_gene: .
abundance: .
j_gene: TRBJ1-2
CDR3nt: TGTGCCAGCAGCCAAGTAATCGGGGGAGGAAACTATGGCTACACCTTC
CDR3aa: CASSQVIGGGNYGYTF

v_gene: TRBV11-3
d_gene: .
abundance: .
j_gene: TRBJ2-3
CDR3nt: TGTGCCAGCAGCTTAGATTTAGATACGCAGTATTTT
CDR3aa: CASSLDLDTQYF

v_gene: TRBV28
d_gene: .
abundance: few
j_gene: TRBJ1-2
CDR3nt: TGTGCCAGCAGTCCTAACGTGGGATATGGCTACACCTTC
CDR3aa: CASSPNVGYGYTF

v_gene: TRBV27
d_gene: .
abundance: .
j_gene: TRBJ2-1
CDR3nt: TGTGCCAGCAGTTTAACAAGGGCAGAGCAGTTCTTC
CDR3aa: CASSLTRAEQFF

v_gene: TRBV6-6
d_gene: TRBD1
abundance: .
j_gene: TRBJ1-5
CDR3nt: TGTGCCAGCAGTTCCCGGACAGGGGGCGGTCAGCCCCAGCATTTT
CDR3aa: CASSSRTGGGQPQHF

v_gene: TRBV19
d_gene: TRBD1
abundance: .
j_gene: TRBJ1-5
CDR3nt: TGTGCCAGTAGTATAGGACAGGGAGGCAATCAGCCCCAGCATTTT
CDR3aa: CASSIGQGGNQPQHF

v_gene: TRBV5-1
d_gene: TRBD2
abundance: .
j_gene: TRBJ2-1
CDR3nt: TGCGCCAGCAGCGGCGGGGGGGCTCGCGATGAGCAGTTCTTC
CDR3aa: CASSGGGARDEQFF

v_gene: TRBV5-4
d_gene: .
abundance: .
j_gene: TRBJ2-2
CDR3nt: TGTGCCAGCAGCTCGGGAGCGAACACCGGGGAGCTGTTTTTT
CDR3aa: CASSSGANTGELFF

v_gene: TRBV10-3
d_gene: .
abundance: .
j_gene: TRBJ2-1
CDR3nt: TGTGCCATCAGTGGGCCAAGCTACAATGAGCAGTTCTTC
CDR3aa: CAISGPSYNEQFF

v_gene: TRBV7-2
d_gene: TRBD1
abundance: .
j_gene: TRBJ2-3
CDR3nt: TGTGCCAGCAGCTTAGGACAGGGCGGTTCAGATACGCAGTATTTT
CDR3aa: CASSLGQGGSDTQYF

v_gene: TRBV27
d_gene: .
abundance: .
j_gene: TRBJ2-7
CDR3nt: TGTGCCAGCAGTTTTAACACCTACGAGCAGTACTTC
CDR3aa: CASSFNTYEQYF

v_gene: TRBV7-2
d_gene: TRBD2
abundance: .
j_gene: TRBJ2-5
CDR3nt: TGTGCCAGCAGGGGGCTAGCGGGGCCCCGGGAGACCCAGTACTTC
CDR3aa: CASRGLAGPRETQYF

v_gene: TRBV28
d_gene: .
abundance: .
j_gene: TRBJ1-4
CDR3nt: TGTGCCAGCAGTGCCCCGTTGGGGAGCCCAACTAATGAAAAACTGTTTTTT
CDR3aa: CASSAPLGSPTNEKLFF

v_gene: TRBV6-1
d_gene: .
abundance: few
j_gene: TRBJ1-1
CDR3nt: TGTGCCAGCAGTCCCAGAGGGGACACTGAAGCTTTCTTT
CDR3aa: CASSPRGDTEAFF

v_gene: TRBV2
d_gene: TRBD2
abundance: .
j_gene: TRBJ2-7
CDR3nt: TGTGCCAGCAGTGAAGTTGGGCTAGCGGGCGGGTACGAGCAGTACTTC
CDR3aa: CASSEVGLAGGYEQYF

v_gene: TRBV7-8
d_gene: TRBD2
abundance: .
j_gene: TRBJ2-7
CDR3nt: TGTGCCAGCAGCTCTAGCGGGAGATACGAGCAGTACTTC
CDR3aa: CASSSSGRYEQYF

v_gene: TRBV6-1
d_gene: .
abundance: .
j_gene: TRBJ1-4
CDR3nt: TGTGCCAGCAGTGACCAATTTGGTCTTAAGGAACTTAATGAAAAACTGTTTTTT
CDR3aa: CASSDQFGLKELNEKLFF

v_gene: TRBV28
d_gene: .
abundance: .
j_gene: TRBJ1-4
CDR3nt: TGTGCCAGCAGCCGAGGGTTAGCTAATGAAAAACTGTTTTTT
CDR3aa: CASSRGLANEKLFF

v_gene: TRBV7-2
d_gene: .
abundance: .
j_gene: TRBJ1-5
CDR3nt: TGTGCCAGCAGCTTAGAAGGGGCGGGATTCAATCAGCCCCAGCATTTT
CDR3aa: CASSLEGAGFNQPQHF

v_gene: TRBV6-5
d_gene: TRBD1
abundance: .
j_gene: TRBJ2-7
CDR3nt: TGTGCCAGCAGTGTCGGACAGGTAACCTACGAGCAGTACTTC
CDR3aa: CASSVGQVTYEQYF

v_gene: TRBV18
d_gene: .
abundance: few
j_gene: TRBJ1-5
CDR3nt: TGTGCCAGCTCACCGGAGAACAGCAATCAGCCCCAGCATTTT
CDR3aa: CASSPENSNQPQHF

v_gene: TRBV6-1
d_gene: .
abundance: .
j_gene: TRBJ1-5
CDR3nt: TGTGCCAGCAGCCCTAGGATGGCCAATCAGCCCCAGCATTTT
CDR3aa: CASSPRMANQPQHF

v_gene: TRBV28
d_gene: TRBD2
abundance: .
j_gene: TRBJ2-3
CDR3nt: TGTGCCAGCAGTACCGGGACTAGCGGGAGTTTAGATACGCAGTATTTT
CDR3aa: CASSTGTSGSLDTQYF

v_gene: TRBV2
d_gene: .
abundance: .
j_gene: TRBJ2-1
CDR3nt: TGTGCCAGCAGTGAGGCGCGGTACAATGAGCAGTTCTTC
CDR3aa: CASSEARYNEQFF

v_gene: TRBV27
d_gene: TRBD1
abundance: few
j_gene: TRBJ1-4
CDR3nt: TGTGCCAGCGGACAGGGGCGTGAACTGTTTTTT
CDR3aa: CASGQGRELFF

v_gene: TRBV2
d_gene: .
abundance: .
j_gene: TRBJ2-7
CDR3nt: TGTGCCAGCACCCCGGAAAACATATACGAGCAGTACTTC
CDR3aa: CASTPENIYEQYF

v_gene: TRBV19
d_gene: TRBD2
abundance: .
j_gene: TRBJ2-7
CDR3nt: TGTGCCAGTAGGGCCGGGACTAGCGGGATCTACGAGCAGTACTTC
CDR3aa: CASRAGTSGIYEQYF

v_gene: TRBV5-1
d_gene: .
abundance: .
j_gene: TRBJ2-7
CDR3nt: TGCGCCAGCAGCTTGGCAGGGGAAAACGAGCAGTACTTC
CDR3aa: CASSLAGENEQYF

v_gene: TRBV6-6
d_gene: TRBD2
abundance: .
j_gene: TRBJ2-3
CDR3nt: TGTGCCAGCAAACGGGGGGGGGTCACAGATACGCAGTATTTT
CDR3aa: CASKRGGVTDTQYF

v_gene: TRBV7-9
d_gene: .
abundance: .
j_gene: TRBJ1-2
CDR3nt: TGTGCCAGCAGCCAGGGTTTCAACTATGGCTACACCTTC
CDR3aa: CASSQGFNYGYTF

v_gene: TRBV4-1
d_gene: TRBD2
abundance: .
j_gene: TRBJ2-2
CDR3nt: TGCGCCAGCAGCCAAGGCGGCGGGGGGACCCGATCGAACACCGGGGAGCTGTTTTTT
CDR3aa: CASSQGGGGTRSNTGELFF

v_gene: TRBV7-9
d_gene: .
abundance: .
j_gene: TRBJ2-7
CDR3nt: TGTGCCAGCAGCTTATATGGGGGGTACTCCTACGAGCAGTACTTC
CDR3aa: CASSLYGGYSYEQYF

v_gene: TRBV7-2
d_gene: TRBD1
abundance: .
j_gene: TRBJ1-2
CDR3nt: TGTGCCAGCAGCTTAGGGGGGGACAGGCTGGACGGCTACACCTTC
CDR3aa: CASSLGGDRLDGYTF

v_gene: TRBV18
d_gene: .
abundance: .
j_gene: TRBJ2-7
CDR3nt: TGTGCCAGCTCGCCGGGCTCCTACGAGCAGTACTTC
CDR3aa: CASSPGSYEQYF

v_gene: TRBV20-1
d_gene: TRBD2
abundance: .
j_gene: TRBJ2-1
CDR3nt: TGCAGGGGACTAGGGCTCAATGAGCAGTTCTTC
CDR3aa: CRGLGLNEQFF

v_gene: TRBV27
d_gene: .
abundance: .
j_gene: TRBJ1-1
CDR3nt: TGTGCCAGCAGTTGGGACAAGAACACTGAAGCTTTCTTT
CDR3aa: CASSWDKNTEAFF

v_gene: TRBV5-1
d_gene: .
abundance: .
j_gene: TRBJ2-2
CDR3nt: TGCGCCAGCAGCTTCCAGACAGCGAACACCGGGGAGCTGTTTTTT
CDR3aa: CASSFQTANTGELFF

v_gene: TRBV27
d_gene: TRBD2
abundance: .
j_gene: TRBJ2-1
CDR3nt: TGTGCCAGCAGTCCCGACCTAGCGGGAGGGTACAATGAGCAGTTCTTC
CDR3aa: CASSPDLAGGYNEQFF

v_gene: TRBV30
d_gene: .
abundance: .
j_gene: TRBJ2-1
CDR3nt: TGTGCCTGGAGCGGGACTTCGAATGAGCAGTTCTTC
CDR3aa: CAWSGTSNEQFF